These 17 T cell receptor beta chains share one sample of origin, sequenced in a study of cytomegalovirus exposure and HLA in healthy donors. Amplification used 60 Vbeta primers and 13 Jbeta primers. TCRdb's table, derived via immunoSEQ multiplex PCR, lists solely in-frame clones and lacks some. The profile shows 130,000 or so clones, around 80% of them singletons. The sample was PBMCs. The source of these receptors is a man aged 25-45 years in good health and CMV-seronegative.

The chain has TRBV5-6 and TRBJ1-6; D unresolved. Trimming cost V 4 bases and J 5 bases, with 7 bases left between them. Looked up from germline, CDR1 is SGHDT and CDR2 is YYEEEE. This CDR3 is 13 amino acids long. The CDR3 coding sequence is TGTGCCAGCAGCGTAGTCGATAATTCACCCCTCCACTTT. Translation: CASSVVDNSPLHF.

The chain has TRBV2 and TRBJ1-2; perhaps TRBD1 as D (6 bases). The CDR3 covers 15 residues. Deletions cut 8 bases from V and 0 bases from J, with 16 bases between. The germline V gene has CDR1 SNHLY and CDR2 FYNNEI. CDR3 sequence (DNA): TGTGCCAGCTCAAGGGGAGGGGGAGCTAACTATGGCTACACCTTC. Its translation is CASSRGGGANYGYTF.

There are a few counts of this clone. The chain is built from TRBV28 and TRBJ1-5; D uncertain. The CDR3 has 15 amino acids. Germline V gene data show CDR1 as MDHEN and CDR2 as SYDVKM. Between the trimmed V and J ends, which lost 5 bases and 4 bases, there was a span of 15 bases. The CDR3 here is CASSPRRGGNQPQHF. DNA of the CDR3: TGTGCCAGCAGTCCCCGCCGGGGAGGGAATCAGCCCCAGCATTTT.

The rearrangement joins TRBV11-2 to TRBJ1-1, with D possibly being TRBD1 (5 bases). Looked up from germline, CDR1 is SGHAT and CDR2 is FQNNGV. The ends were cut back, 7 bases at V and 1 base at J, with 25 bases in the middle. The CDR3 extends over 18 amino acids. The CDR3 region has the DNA TGTGCCAGCAACTCCCTAGGGAGGGCGACAGCCGAGAACACTGAAGCTTTCTTT. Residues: CASNSLGRATAENTEAFF.

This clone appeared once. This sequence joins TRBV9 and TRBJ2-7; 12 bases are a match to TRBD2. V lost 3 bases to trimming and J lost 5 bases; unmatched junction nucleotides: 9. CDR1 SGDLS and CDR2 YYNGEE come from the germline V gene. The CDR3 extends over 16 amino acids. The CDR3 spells CASSDRPSGRAHEQYF. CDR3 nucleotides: TGTGCCAGCAGCGACCGACCTAGCGGGAGGGCCCACGAGCAGTACTTC.

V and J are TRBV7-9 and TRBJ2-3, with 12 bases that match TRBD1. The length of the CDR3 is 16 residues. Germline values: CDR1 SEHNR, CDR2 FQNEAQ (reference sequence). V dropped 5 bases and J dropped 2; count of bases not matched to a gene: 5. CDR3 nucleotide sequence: TGTGCCAGCAGCCCCGGGGACAGGGGGCCCACAGATACGCAGTATTTT. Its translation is CASSPGDRGPTDTQYF.

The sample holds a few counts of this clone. CDR3 amino acids: CASRDNRGHSSEAFF. In DNA, the CDR3 is TGTGCCAGCAGGGATAACAGGGGGCATTCTTCTGAAGCTTTCTTT. The chain couples TRBV9 to TRBJ1-1; TRBD1 matches at 9 bases. J was trimmed by 6 bases and V by 5 bases; bases with no gene match: 11. Germline loops: CDR1 SGDLS, CDR2 YYNGEE. CDR3 size: 15 residues.

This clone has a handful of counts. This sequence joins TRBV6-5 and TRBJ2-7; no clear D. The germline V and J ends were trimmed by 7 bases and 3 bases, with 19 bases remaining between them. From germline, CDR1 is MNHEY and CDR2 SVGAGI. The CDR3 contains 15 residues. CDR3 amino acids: CASTGGWVGSYEQYF. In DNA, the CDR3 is TGTGCCAGCACAGGTGGGTGGGTTGGAAGCTACGAGCAGTACTTC.

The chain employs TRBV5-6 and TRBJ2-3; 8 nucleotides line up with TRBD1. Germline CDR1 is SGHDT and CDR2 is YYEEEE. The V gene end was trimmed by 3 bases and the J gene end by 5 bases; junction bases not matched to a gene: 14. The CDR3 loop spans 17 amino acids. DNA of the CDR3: TGTGCCAGCAGCTCGAGGCTGCGGACAGGGCGCGAAGATACGCAGTATTTT. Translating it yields CASSSRLRTGREDTQYF.

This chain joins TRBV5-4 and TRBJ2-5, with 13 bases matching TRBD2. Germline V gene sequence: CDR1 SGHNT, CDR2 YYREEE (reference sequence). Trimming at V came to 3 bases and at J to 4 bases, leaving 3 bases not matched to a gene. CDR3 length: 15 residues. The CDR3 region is CASSSGLAGAETQYF. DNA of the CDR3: TGTGCCAGCAGCTCCGGACTAGCGGGGGCAGAGACCCAGTACTTC.

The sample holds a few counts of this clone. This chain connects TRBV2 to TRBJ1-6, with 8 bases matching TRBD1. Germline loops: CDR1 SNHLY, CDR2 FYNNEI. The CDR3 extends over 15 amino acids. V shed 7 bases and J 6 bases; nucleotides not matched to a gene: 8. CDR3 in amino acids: CASTARTGINSPLHF. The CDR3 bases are TGTGCCAGCACCGCTCGGACAGGGATTAATTCACCCCTCCACTTT.

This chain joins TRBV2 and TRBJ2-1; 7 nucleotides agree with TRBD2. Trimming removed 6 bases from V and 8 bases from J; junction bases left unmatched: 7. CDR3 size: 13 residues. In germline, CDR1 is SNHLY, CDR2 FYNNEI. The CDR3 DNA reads TGTGCCAGCAGAAGACTAGCATCGGATGAGCAGTTCTTC. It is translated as CASRRLASDEQFF.

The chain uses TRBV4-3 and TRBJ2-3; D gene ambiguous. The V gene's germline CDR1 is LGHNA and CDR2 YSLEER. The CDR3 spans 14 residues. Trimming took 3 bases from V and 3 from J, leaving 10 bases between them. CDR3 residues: CASSHQVPTDTQYF. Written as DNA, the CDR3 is TGCGCCAGCAGCCATCAGGTCCCTACAGATACGCAGTATTTT.

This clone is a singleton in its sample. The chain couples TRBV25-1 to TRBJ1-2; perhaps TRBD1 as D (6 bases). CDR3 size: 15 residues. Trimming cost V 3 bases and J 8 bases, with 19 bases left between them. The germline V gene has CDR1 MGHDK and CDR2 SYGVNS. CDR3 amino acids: CASSDILKGGGGYTF. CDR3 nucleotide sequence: TGTGCCAGCAGTGATATTTTAAAAGGCGGGGGCGGCTACACCTTC.

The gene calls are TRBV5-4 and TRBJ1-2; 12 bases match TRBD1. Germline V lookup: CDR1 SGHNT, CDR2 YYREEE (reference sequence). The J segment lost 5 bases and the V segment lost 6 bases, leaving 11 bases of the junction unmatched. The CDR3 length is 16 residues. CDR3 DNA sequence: TGTGCCAGCACTTTTGGGGGGACAGGGGGCAGTTATGGCTACACCTTC. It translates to CASTFGGTGGSYGYTF.

CDR3 region: CASRGHYEQYF. The CDR3, as DNA: TGTGCCAGCAGGGGCCATTACGAGCAGTACTTC. The rearrangement links TRBV6-1 to TRBJ2-7; no clear D. V dropped 6 bases and J dropped 4 bases, with 7 bases sitting between them. The V gene's germline CDR1 is MNHNS and CDR2 SASEGT. This CDR3 has 11 amino acids.

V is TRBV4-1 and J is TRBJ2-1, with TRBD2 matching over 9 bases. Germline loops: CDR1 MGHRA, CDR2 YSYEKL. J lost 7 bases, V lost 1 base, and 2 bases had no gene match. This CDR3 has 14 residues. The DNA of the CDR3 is TGCGCCAGCAGCCAAGTTCTAGCGGGGAATGAGCAGTTCTTC. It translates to CASSQVLAGNEQFF.